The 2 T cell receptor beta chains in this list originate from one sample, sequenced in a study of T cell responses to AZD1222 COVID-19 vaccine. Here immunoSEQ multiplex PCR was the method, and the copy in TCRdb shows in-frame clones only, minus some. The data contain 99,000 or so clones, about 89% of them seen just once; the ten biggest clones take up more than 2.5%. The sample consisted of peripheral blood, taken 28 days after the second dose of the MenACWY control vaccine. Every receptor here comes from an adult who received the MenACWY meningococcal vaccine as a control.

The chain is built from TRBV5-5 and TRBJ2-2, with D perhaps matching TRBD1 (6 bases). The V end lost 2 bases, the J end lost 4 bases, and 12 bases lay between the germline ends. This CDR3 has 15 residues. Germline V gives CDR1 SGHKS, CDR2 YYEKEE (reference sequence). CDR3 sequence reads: CASSFRVGGTGELFF. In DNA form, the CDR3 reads TGTGCCAGCAGCTTTAGGGTAGGGGGCACCGGGGAGCTGTTTTTT. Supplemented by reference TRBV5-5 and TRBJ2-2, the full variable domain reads DAGVTQSPTHLIKTRGQQVTLRCSPISGHKSVSWYQQVLGQGPQFIFQYYEKEERGRGNFPDRFSARQFPNYSSELNVNALLLGDSALYLCASSFRVGGTGELFFGEGSRLTVL.

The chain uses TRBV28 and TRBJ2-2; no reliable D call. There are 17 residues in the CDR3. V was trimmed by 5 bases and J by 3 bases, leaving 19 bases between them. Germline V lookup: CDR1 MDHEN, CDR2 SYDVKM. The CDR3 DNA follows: TGTGCCAGCAGTCTGTCCAGGTTCGTAGGAGACACCGGGGAGCTGTTTTTT. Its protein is CASSLSRFVGDTGELFF.